This T cell receptor beta chain was sequenced for a study of beta chain features in type 1 diabetes. Overall study context: The patients were much like the healthy donors in age, gender and cell yields. Study results and caveats: Within each of all four CD4+ subsets, Type 1 diabetes patients had TCRB CDR3s that were moderately but significantly shorter.

In all sorted populations, purity surpassed 95%. As to this clone: Its cognate antigen is unknown.

Expressed TCRB transcripts were sequenced, since all the RNA that had been isolated was reverse transcribed. Profiled with immunoSEQ multiplex PCR; TCRdb holds only in-frame clones, not every one. Of under 550,000 clones detected, approximately 10% appear once; the ten largest clones hold about 0.042%. Germline V gives CDR1 SGHRS, CDR2 YFSETQ. The CDR3 runs to 15 residues. Losses at the gene ends were 4 bases for V and 2 bases for J; bases not matched to a gene: 7. Sequenced input: naive CD4+ T cells from blood. The genes are TRBV5-1 and TRBJ2-5; the match to TRBD1 covers 8 bases. The TCR comes from a woman younger than 35 in good health. The CDR3 nucleotides are TGCGCCAGCAGCCCCGACAGGGGCAGTCAAGAGACCCAGTACTTC. Amino acid sequence: CASSPDRGSQETQYF.